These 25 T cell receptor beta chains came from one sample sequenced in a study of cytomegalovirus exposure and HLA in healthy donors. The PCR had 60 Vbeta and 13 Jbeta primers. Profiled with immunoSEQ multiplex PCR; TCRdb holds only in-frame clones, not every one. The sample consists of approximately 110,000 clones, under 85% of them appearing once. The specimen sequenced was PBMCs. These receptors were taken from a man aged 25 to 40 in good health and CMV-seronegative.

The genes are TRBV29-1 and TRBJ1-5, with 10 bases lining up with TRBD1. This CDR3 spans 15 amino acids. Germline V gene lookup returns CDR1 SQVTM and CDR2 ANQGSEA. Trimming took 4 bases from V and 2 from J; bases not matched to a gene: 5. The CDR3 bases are TGCAGCGTTGCCCAAGGGACAGGGGGCAATCAGCCCCAGCATTTT. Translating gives CSVAQGTGGNQPQHF.

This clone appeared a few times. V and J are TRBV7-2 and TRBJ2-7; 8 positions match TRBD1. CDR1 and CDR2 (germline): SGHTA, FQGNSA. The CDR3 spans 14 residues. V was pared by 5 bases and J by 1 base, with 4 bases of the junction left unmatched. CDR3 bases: TGTGCCAGCAGCGCCGGGACAGGATCCTACGAGCAGTACTTC. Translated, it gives CASSAGTGSYEQYF.

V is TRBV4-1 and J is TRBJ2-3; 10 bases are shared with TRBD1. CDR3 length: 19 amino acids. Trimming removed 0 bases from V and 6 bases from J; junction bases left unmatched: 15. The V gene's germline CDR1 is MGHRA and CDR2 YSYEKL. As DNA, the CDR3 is TGCGCCAGCAGCCAAGAACGTGGGACAGGGGCTCCTACACTTGATACGCAGTATTTT. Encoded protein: CASSQERGTGAPTLDTQYF.

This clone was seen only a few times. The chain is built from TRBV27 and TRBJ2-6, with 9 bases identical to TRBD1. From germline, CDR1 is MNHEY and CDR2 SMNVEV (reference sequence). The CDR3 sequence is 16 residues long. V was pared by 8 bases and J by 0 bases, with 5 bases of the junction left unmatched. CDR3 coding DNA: TGTGCCAGCGGGGGACAGGGAGTCTCTGGGGCCAACGTCCTGACTTTC. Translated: CASGGQGVSGANVLTF. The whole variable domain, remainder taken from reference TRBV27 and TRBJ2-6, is EAQVTQNPRYLITVTGKKLTVTCSQNMNHEYMSWYRQDPGLGLRQIYYSMNVEVTDKGDVPEGYKVSRKEKRNFPLILESPSPNQTSLYFCASGGQGVSGANVLTFGAGSRLTVL.

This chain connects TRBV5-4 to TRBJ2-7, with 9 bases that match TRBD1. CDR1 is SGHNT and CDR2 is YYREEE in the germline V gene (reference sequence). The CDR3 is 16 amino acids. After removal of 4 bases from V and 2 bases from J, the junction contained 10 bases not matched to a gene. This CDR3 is CASSRLGQGSPYEQYF. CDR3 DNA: TGTGCCAGCAGCCGTTTGGGACAGGGATCTCCCTACGAGCAGTACTTC.

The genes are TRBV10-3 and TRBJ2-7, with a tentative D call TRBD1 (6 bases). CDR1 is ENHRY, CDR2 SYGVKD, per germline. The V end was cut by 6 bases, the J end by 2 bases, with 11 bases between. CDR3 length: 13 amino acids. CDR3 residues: CAIRGTQAYEQYF. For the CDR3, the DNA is TGTGCCATCAGGGGGACACAAGCCTACGAGCAGTACTTC.

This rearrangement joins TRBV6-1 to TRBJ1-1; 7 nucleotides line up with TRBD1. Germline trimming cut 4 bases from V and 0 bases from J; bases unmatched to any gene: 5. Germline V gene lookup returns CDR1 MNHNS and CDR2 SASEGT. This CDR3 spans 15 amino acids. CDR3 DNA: TGTGCCAGCAGTGCTAGACAGGGTCTGAACACTGAAGCTTTCTTT. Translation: CASSARQGLNTEAFF.

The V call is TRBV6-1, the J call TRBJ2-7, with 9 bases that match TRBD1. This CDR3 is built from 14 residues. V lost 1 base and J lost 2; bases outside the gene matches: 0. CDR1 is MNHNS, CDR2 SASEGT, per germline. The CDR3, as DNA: TGTGCCAGCAGTGAAGGGACAGGGGCCTACGAGCAGTACTTC. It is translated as CASSEGTGAYEQYF.

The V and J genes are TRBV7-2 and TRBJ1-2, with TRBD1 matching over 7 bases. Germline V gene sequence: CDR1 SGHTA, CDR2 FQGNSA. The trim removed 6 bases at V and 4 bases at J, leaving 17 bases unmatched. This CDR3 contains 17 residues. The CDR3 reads CASSSTGIQVELYGYTF. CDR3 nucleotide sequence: TGTGCCAGCAGTTCGACAGGGATTCAGGTGGAACTCTATGGCTACACCTTC.

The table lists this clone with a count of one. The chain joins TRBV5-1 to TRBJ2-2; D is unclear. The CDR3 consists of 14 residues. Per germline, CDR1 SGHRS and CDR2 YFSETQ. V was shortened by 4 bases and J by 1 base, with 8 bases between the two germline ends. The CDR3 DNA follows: TGCGCCAGCAGCCCCCCCCGGAACACCGGGGAGCTGTTTTTT. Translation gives CASSPPRNTGELFF. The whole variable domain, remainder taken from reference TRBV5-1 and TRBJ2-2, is KAGVTQTPRYLIKTRGQQVTLSCSPISGHRSVSWYQQTPGQGLQFLFEYFSETQRNKGNFPGRFSGRQFSNSRSEMNVSTLELGDSALYLCASSPPRNTGELFFGEGSRLTVL.

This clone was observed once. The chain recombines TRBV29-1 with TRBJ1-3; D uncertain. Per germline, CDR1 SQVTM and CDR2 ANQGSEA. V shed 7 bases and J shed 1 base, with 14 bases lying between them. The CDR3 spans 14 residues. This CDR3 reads CSAYRAGSGNTIYF. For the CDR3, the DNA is TGCAGCGCCTATCGCGCGGGGTCTGGAAACACCATATATTTT.

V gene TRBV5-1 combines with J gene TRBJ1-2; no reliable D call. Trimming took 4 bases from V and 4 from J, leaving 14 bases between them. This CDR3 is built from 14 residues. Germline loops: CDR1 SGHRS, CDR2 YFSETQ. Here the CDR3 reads CASSQEGRRYGYTF. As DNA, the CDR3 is TGCGCCAGCAGCCAGGAGGGCAGGCGCTATGGCTACACCTTC.

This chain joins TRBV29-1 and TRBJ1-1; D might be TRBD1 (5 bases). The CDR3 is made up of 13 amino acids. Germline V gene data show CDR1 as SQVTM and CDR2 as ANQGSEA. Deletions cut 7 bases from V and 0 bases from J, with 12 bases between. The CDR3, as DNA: TGCAGCGGGGGGGGAACCATGAACACTGAAGCTTTCTTT. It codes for CSGGGTMNTEAFF.

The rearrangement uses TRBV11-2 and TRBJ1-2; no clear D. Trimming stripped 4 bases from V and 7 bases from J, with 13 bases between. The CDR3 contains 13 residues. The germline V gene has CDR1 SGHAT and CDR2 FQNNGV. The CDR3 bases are TGTGCCAGCAGCTCCTTGATTGAGGGTGGCTACACCTTC. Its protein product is CASSSLIEGGYTF.

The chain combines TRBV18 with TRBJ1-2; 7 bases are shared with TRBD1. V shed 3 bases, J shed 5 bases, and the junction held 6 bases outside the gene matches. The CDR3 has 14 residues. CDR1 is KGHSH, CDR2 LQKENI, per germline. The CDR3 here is CASSPGDRAYGYTF. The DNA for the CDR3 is TGTGCCAGCTCACCTGGTGACAGGGCATATGGCTACACCTTC.

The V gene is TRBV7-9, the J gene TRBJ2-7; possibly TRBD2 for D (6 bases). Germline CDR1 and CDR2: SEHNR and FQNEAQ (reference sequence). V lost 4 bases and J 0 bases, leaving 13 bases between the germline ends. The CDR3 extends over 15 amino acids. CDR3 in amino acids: CASSSPDGSSYEQYF. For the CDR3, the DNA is TGTGCCAGCAGCTCCCCGGACGGGAGCTCCTACGAGCAGTACTTC. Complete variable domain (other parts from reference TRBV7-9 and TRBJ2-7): DTGVSQNPRHKITKRGQNVTFRCDPISEHNRLYWYRQTLGQGPEFLTYFQNEAQLEKSRLLSDRFSAERPKGSFSTLEIQRTEQGDSAMYLCASSSPDGSSYEQYFGPGTRLTVT.

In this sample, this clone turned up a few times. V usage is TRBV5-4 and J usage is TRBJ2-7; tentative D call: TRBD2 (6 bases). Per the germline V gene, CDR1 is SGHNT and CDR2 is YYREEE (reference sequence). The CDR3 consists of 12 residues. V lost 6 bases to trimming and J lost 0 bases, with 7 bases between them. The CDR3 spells CASTGGSYEQYF. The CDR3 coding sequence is TGTGCCAGCACCGGGGGCTCCTACGAGCAGTACTTC.

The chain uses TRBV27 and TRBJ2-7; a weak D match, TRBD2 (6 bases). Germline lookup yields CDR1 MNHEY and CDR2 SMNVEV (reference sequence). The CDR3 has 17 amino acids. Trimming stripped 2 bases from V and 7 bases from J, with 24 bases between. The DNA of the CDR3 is TGTGCCAGCAGTTTACCGGCCTTCGCCGGGACTCCGGGAGAGCAGTACTTC. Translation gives CASSLPAFAGTPGEQYF.

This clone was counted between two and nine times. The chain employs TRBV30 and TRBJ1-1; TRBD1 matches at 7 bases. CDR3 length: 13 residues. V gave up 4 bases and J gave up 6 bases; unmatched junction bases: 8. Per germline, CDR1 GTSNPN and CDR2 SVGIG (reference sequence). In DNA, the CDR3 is TGTGCCTGGACCAAACCGACAGGGCCTGAAGCTTTCTTT. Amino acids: CAWTKPTGPEAFF.

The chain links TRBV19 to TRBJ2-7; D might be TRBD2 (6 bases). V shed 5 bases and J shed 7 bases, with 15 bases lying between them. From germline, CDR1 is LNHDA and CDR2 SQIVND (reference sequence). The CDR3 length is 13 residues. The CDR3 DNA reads TGTGCCAGTAGTGGGACGGCGGCGGGGGAGCAGTACTTC. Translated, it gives CASSGTAAGEQYF.

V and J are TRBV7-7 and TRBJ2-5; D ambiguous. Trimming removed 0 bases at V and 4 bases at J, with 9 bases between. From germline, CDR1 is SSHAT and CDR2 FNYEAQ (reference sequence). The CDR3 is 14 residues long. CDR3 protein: CASSLAPQAETQYF. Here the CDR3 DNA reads TGTGCCAGCAGCTTAGCGCCCCAGGCAGAGACCCAGTACTTC.

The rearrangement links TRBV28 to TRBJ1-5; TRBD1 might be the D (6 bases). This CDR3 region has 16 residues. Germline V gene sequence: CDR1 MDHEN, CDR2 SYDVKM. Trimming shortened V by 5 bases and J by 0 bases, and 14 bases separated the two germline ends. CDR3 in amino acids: CASSLYRVYSNQPQHF. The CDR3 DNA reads TGTGCCAGCAGTCTTTACAGGGTGTATAGCAATCAGCCCCAGCATTTT.

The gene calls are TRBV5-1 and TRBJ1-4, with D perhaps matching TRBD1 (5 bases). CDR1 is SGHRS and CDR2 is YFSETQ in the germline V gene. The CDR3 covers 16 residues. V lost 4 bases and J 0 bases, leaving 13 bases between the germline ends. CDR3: CASSLFGGPTNEKLFF. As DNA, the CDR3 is TGCGCCAGCAGCCTCTTCGGGGGACCAACTAATGAAAAACTGTTTTTT.

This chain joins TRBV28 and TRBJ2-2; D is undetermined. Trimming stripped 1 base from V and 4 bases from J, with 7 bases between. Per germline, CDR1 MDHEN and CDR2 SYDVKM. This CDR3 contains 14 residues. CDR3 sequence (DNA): TGTGCCAGCAGTTTATCGGGTTCCACCGGGGAGCTGTTTTTT. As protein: CASSLSGSTGELFF.

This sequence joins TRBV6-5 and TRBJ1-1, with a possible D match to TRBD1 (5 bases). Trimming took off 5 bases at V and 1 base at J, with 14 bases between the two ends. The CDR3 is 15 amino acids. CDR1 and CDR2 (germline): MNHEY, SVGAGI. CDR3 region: CASSRRQNSNTEAFF. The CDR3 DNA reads TGTGCCAGCAGTCGACGACAGAATTCGAACACTGAAGCTTTCTTT.